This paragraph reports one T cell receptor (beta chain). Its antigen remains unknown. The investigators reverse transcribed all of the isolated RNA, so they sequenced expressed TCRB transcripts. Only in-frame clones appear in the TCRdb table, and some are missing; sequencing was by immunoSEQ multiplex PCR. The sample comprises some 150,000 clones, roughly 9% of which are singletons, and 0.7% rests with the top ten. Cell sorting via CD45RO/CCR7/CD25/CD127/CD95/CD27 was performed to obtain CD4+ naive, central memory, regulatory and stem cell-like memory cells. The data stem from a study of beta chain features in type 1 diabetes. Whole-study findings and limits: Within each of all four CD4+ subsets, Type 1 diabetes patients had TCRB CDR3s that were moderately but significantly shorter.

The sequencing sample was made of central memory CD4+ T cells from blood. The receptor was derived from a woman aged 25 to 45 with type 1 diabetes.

In DNA form, the CDR3 reads TGCGCCAGCAGCCAAGATCAGGGGGATCCAAACTATGGCTACACCTTC. Amino acids: CASSQDQGDPNYGYTF. The rearrangement joins TRBV4-1 to TRBJ1-2; 7 nucleotides align to TRBD1. J was trimmed by 2 bases and V by 0 bases; bases with no gene match: 6. The CDR3 runs to 16 residues. In germline, CDR1 is MGHRA, CDR2 YSYEKL.